This paragraph reports one T cell receptor beta chain. The PCR was carried out with 60 Vbeta primers and 13 Jbeta primers. TCRdb's table, derived via immunoSEQ multiplex PCR, lists solely in-frame clones and lacks some. The data contain fewer than 110,000 clones, over 80% of them seen just once; the ten biggest clones take up approximately 2.5%. The record originates from a study of cytomegalovirus exposure and HLA in healthy donors. Germline lookup yields CDR1 KGHSH and CDR2 LQKENI. The ends lost 6 bases at V and 4 bases at J; junction bases unmatched: 5. The CDR3 has 13 residues. This sequence originates from a man younger than 45 in good health and CMV-seropositive. The chain links TRBV18 to TRBJ1-2, with 7 positions matching TRBD1. The sequencing sample was made of PBMCs. The DNA of the CDR3 is TGTGCCAGCTCGCCGGGACAGCTCTATGGCTACACCTTC. Its protein product is CASSPGQLYGYTF.